One and the same sample provided the 9 T cell receptor beta chains below, sequenced in a study of patients and donors after allogeneic stem cell transplantation. One entry per CDR3 protein results from TCRdb running MiXCR on the RT-PCR reads. The sample shows over 350,000 distinct CDR3 sequences, around 16% of them seen only once. The sample taken for sequencing was blood, either unsorted or a sorted T cell fraction (not recorded which). The receptors originated from a human donor who was either an allogeneic HSCT recipient or a stem cell or donor lymphocyte infusion donor (not recorded which). It is not recorded whose cells these are; they may come from a transplant donor.

This clonotype has ten or more counts. This chain links TRBV3-1 with TRBJ2-7; D is unresolved. Germline lookup yields CDR1 LGHDT and CDR2 YNNKEL (reference sequence). This CDR3 has 12 amino acids. V was trimmed by 1 base and J by 5 bases, leaving 6 bases between them. The CDR3 DNA reads TGTGCCAGCAGCCAAGTCTATCACGAGCAGTACTTC. This encodes CASSQVYHEQYF.

This clonotype was seen many times. This CDR3 reads CASSTGYGYTF. For the CDR3, the DNA is TGTGCCAGCAGTACAGGGTATGGCTACACCTTC. The chain has TRBV12-3 or TRBV12-4 and TRBJ1-2, with D perhaps TRBD1 (6 bases). Trimming shortened V by 5 bases and J by 5 bases, and 6 bases separated the two germline ends. This CDR3 is 11 amino acids long.

This clonotype came up a few times. The rearrangement links TRBV5-1 to TRBJ1-5; 7 bases match TRBD1. V trimming: 7 bases; J trimming: 3 bases; junction bases outside the gene matches: 13. CDR1 is SGHRS, CDR2 YFSETQ, per germline. This CDR3 has 16 amino acids. CDR3 DNA: TGCGCCAGCGGTAGGGGACAGCCTCATGACAATCAGCCCCAGCATTTT. Protein: CASGRGQPHDNQPQHF.

The V and J genes are TRBV12-3 or TRBV12-4 and TRBJ2-1; D call uncertain. Trimming took off 7 bases at V and 8 bases at J, with 15 bases between the two ends. The CDR3 runs 13 residues. Here the CDR3 DNA reads TGTGCCAGCACTACGGCCCTGGGCCATGAGCAGTTCTTC. As protein: CASTTALGHEQFF.

This clonotype was found a few times. The chain employs TRBV12-3 or TRBV12-4 and TRBJ1-5; D call uncertain. V was trimmed by 1 base and J by 6 bases, leaving 7 bases between them. The CDR3 totals 13 residues. The CDR3 DNA reads as TGTGCCAGCAGTTTAGAGGGATTTCAGCCCCAGCATTTT. This translates into CASSLEGFQPQHF.

The chain combines TRBV29-1 with TRBJ1-1; D not certain. Germline-derived CDR1 and CDR2 are SQVTM and ANQGSEA. The CDR3 totals 15 residues. Trimming left V 7 bases short and J 1 base short, with 19 bases between. The CDR3 region has the DNA TGCAGCGGCCATGTGCGGCGGGCGGCGAACACTGAAGCTTTCTTT. Protein sequence: CSGHVRRAANTEAFF.

This clonotype was seen more than once but under ten times. The chain is built from TRBV5-1 and TRBJ2-5; D is possibly TRBD2 (7 bases). CDR1 SGHRS and CDR2 YFSETQ come from the germline V gene. Deletions cut 4 bases from V and 2 bases from J, with 21 bases between. There are 17 residues in the CDR3. The CDR3 spells CASSPGGGGRHQETQYF. CDR3 DNA sequence: TGCGCCAGCAGCCCCGGTGGGGGGGGGCGCCATCAAGAGACCCAGTACTTC.

The chain couples TRBV5-1 to TRBJ2-1; TRBD1 is a possible D gene (6 bases). The V and J ends lost 1 base and 7 bases respectively, with 9 bases between them. The CDR3 length is 13 residues. Germline CDR1 reads SGHRS; CDR2 reads YFSETQ. CDR3: CASSLTGLNEQFF. For the CDR3, the DNA is TGCGCCAGCAGCTTGACAGGGTTGAATGAGCAGTTCTTC.

V and J are TRBV7-2 and TRBJ2-3; TRBD2 matches at 10 bases. V trimming: 0 bases; J trimming: 1 base; junction bases outside the gene matches: 1. CDR3 length: 16 residues. Germline V lookup: CDR1 SGHTA, CDR2 FQGNSA. DNA for the CDR3: TGTGCCAGCAGCTTAGCGCTAGCGGGGGGCACAGATACGCAGTATTTT. Its protein is CASSLALAGGTDTQYF.